In this sample, the clone carrying this TCR beta chain turned up a few times. The antigen remains unidentified. The data are from a study of regulatory T cells in long-lasting Graves disease. Turning to the study itself: Those Graves' patients who were newly diagnosed had been on antithyroid drugs under 3 months.

Study conclusions and caveats: Whereas nearly 1,000 public clonotypes were shared by new patients, persistent patients shared more, at 2,500 to 3,000.

Stated time point: newly diagnosed GD, antithyroid drugs for less than 3 months. Researchers made the TCR library from RNA that was extracted from PBMCs. In building TCR beta libraries, iRepertoire HTBI primers were used together with Arm-PCR of CDR3 regions. TCRdb analysed the multiplex PCR reads with MiXCR anew, one entry per CDR3 protein. The sample carries 250,000 to 300,000 distinct CDR3 sequences, more than 15% recorded once. The same data also went into a second study, on T cells in Graves' hyperthyroidism and ophthalmopathy.

The sequence was obtained from a woman in her twenties or thirties with Graves disease. The sample in question was peripheral blood mononuclear cells (PBMCs), obtained at new diagnosis, from a patient treated with antithyroid drugs.

The CDR3 DNA sequence: TGTGCCAGCAGTGAAGCCGGGGGGCAGGGTGGCCTCAACACTGAAGCTTTCTTT. It codes for CASSEAGGQGGLNTEAFF. The chain links TRBV2 to TRBJ1-1; D might be TRBD1 (6 bases). The CDR3 contains 18 residues. Germline CDR1 is SNHLY and CDR2 is FYNNEI. V shed 0 bases and J shed 2 bases, with 19 bases lying between them.